One and the same sample provided the 4 T cell receptor beta chains below, sequenced in a study of graft-versus-host responses after intestinal transplantation. Data came from immunoSEQ multiplex PCR; TCRdb stores just in-frame clones and leaves some out. The data contain 80,000 to 100,000 clones, 91% of them singletons. Their antigens are not known. The sequences come from unstimulated CD4+ T cells sorted from spleen or lymph node cells, collected before transplant. Every receptor here comes from a human donor who was the organ donor for an intestinal transplant.

The V and J genes are TRBV11-3 and TRBJ2-5; D ambiguous. This CDR3 spans 13 amino acids. Germline CDR1 and CDR2: SGHNT and YENEEA. Trimming left V 4 bases short and J 3 bases short, with 9 bases between. In DNA form, the CDR3 reads TGTGCCAGCAGCTCTACAGTTAAAGAGACCCAGTACTTC. Translation: CASSSTVKETQYF.

J is TRBJ1-4 and V is TRBV5-8, with D possibly matching TRBD1 (6 bases). CDR3 size: 14 residues. Per germline, CDR1 SGHTS and CDR2 YDEGEE. With 4 bases removed from V and 8 bases from J, the gap between germline ends came to 15 bases. Written as DNA, the CDR3 is TGTGCCAGCAGCCGGACAGCCACGAGGGAAAAACTGTTTTTT. Its translation: CASSRTATREKLFF.

The rearrangement uses TRBV6-6 and TRBJ2-5, with 7 bases identical to TRBD1. Trimming cost V 5 bases and J 2 bases; bases outside gene matches: 8. CDR1 is MNHNY, CDR2 SVGAGI, per germline (reference sequence). The CDR3 consists of 15 residues. The CDR3 sequence is CASSPGQTYQETQYF. For the CDR3, the DNA is TGTGCCAGCAGTCCGGGACAGACATATCAAGAGACCCAGTACTTC.

The chain carries TRBV7-2 and TRBJ2-7; a weak D match, TRBD1 (5 bases). The germline V gene encodes CDR1 SGHTA and CDR2 FQGNSA. V was cut by 5 bases and J by 5 bases, with 19 bases left in between. The CDR3 length is 15 residues. The CDR3 sequence: CASSPSSHRYHEQYF. CDR3 DNA: TGTGCCAGCAGCCCGTCCAGCCACAGGTACCACGAGCAGTACTTC.